This T cell receptor beta chain is from a study of breast tumors, draining lymph nodes, adjacent tissues (TCRdb year 2016). Background for the entire study: The study compared TCR beta repertoires across tumor, adjacent nontumor tissue and axillary lymph nodes from breast cancer patients. The study was designed to assess the relationships and possible T-cell exchange between tumor, surrounding tissue and draining lymph node repertoires in human breast cancer.

Details on this clonotype: Its target antigen remains unknown. No base-level quality is on record; no much larger clone is a single base apart.

Sequencing was performed on an Illumina HiSeq 2000. TCR beta chain libraries were generated by multiplex PCR amplification. High-throughput sequencing was used to analyze the amplified TCR beta chain products. TCRdb cleaned the public reads at Q25 with fastp, built clones with MiXCR and kept in-frame beta chains. Identical CDR3 protein sequences are pooled into one entry, listed with their most common genes and DNA. Here the sample has 70,000 or so distinct CDR3 sequences; 40% to 55% occur a single time. The biggest ten clones account for 8% to 9.5% of the sample. The research as a whole found: The conclusion that tumor T cells originate in lymph nodes was framed as consistent with a hypothesis rather than directly demonstrated. Tumor T-cell repertoires showed less diversity than lymph node repertoires and more diversity than nontumor tissue repertoires, and tumor T-cell repertoires showed preferential V and J gene usage. The data were considered consistent with most tumor T cells being derived from the lymph node and subsequently expanding within tumor tissue. Tumor and nontumor tissue repertoires were found to be significantly more similar in luminal-like than in basal-like breast cancer.

Input material: breast tumor tissue. This receptor was identified in a female donor with breast cancer. Some clones in this sample may be carry-over from other donors' samples.

The bases are TGTGCCAGCAGCCAAGTGGGGACGGGAGGTGAAAAACTGTTTTTT. Its amino acids are CASSQVGTGGEKLFF. Recombination linked TRBV4-2 to TRBJ1-4; the D gene is perhaps TRBD1, from 5 matching bases. Sequences LGHNA (CDR1) and YNFKEQ (CDR2) are obtained from the germline V gene. The CDR3 has 15 amino acids, counting the end cysteine and phenylalanine. Kept here is only the CDR3 DNA, which spans 45 bases and is read in frame from base 1. The germline ends are 13 bases apart after V is trimmed by 1 base and J by 7 bases.